This T cell receptor (beta chain) was found in a study of CD8+ T cells in alopecia areata. The overall study: Treated patients were given 5 to 10 mg oral tofacitinib twice daily. People stayed on tofacitinib for 6 to 18 months, then stopped the drug for 6 months. Whole-study results and caveats: In scalp and blood, many expanded lesional clones persisted during tofacitinib.

The authors extracted RNA and reverse transcribed it into cDNA as the sequencing template. Clones were read by immunoSEQ multiplex PCR, and TCRdb kept only the in-frame ones, dropping some. The data contain more than 200,000 clones, 64% of them singletons. This sample's treatment: oral pan-JAK inhibitor, 5-10 mg twice daily. The CDR3 has 13 amino acids. The V end was cut by 5 bases, the J end by 4 bases, with 8 bases between. Germline V gene data show CDR1 as SNHLY and CDR2 as FYNNEI. In regard to this clone: Antigen specificity is unknown.

The specimen comprised CD4+ T cells sorted from blood, sampled at week 4, from a patient treated with tofacitinib. The receptor comes from a human donor with alopecia areata. V usage is TRBV2 and J usage is TRBJ2-2, with D perhaps TRBD1 (5 bases). CDR3 amino acids: CASSRDSTGELFF. In DNA form, the CDR3 reads TGTGCCAGCAGTCGAGACAGCACCGGGGAGCTGTTTTTT.